This T cell receptor beta chain emerged from a study of CD8+ T cells in alopecia areata. This clone was detected only a few times. V dropped 3 bases and J dropped 0; count of bases not matched to a gene: 6. From germline, CDR1 is LGHNA and CDR2 YSLEER. The CDR3 is 16 amino acids. Following RNA extraction, reverse transcription yielded cDNA that acted as the sequencing template. Profiling relied on immunoSEQ multiplex PCR, and the TCRdb table lists in-frame clones only, not all of them. The table shows about 180,000 clones, with almost 65% occurring only once. Material: CD4+ T cells sorted from blood, obtained at week 0. The chain has TRBV4-3 and TRBJ2-7; 9 bases align to TRBD1. The sequence came from a human donor with alopecia areata. The CDR3 region is CASSHLRDRVSYEQYF. In nucleotides, the CDR3 is TGCGCCAGCAGCCACCTCCGGGACAGGGTCTCCTACGAGCAGTACTTC.